The rows below give T cell receptor beta chains drawn from one sample of a study of T cell changes during pregnancy in multiple sclerosis. Sequencing used immunoSEQ multiplex PCR; TCRdb keeps in-frame clones, though not all of them. This table has roughly 84,000 clones, 80% to 95% appearing once. Sequenced material: peripheral blood, taken in the third trimester of pregnancy. The receptors here all came from a female donor in good health, enrolled as a control in a pregnancy study. The conserved cysteine and the conserved F or W are not part of the CDR3 here. Fields, in order: J gene, V gene, D gene, CDR3 protein. The D gene is left open where the match is weak.

j_call: TRBJ2-1
v_call: TRBV5-6
d_call: -
cdr3_aa: ASSAHYRDTLFNEQF

j_call: TRBJ2-3
v_call: TRBV4-1
d_call: -
cdr3_aa: ASSPQGRSTDTQY

j_call: TRBJ2-1
v_call: TRBV7-7
d_call: -
cdr3_aa: ASSLGTVNEQF

j_call: TRBJ1-4
v_call: TRBV13
d_call: TRBD1
cdr3_aa: ASSHRGQGEKLF

j_call: TRBJ1-1
v_call: TRBV7-9
d_call: -
cdr3_aa: ASSLEGALPAF

j_call: TRBJ1-1
v_call: TRBV28
d_call: -
cdr3_aa: ASRLSGEAF

j_call: TRBJ2-7
v_call: TRBV6-5
d_call: TRBD1
cdr3_aa: ASSTTGGPNYEQY

j_call: TRBJ1-1
v_call: TRBV19
d_call: -
cdr3_aa: ASSWEMNTEAF

j_call: TRBJ2-2
v_call: TRBV29-1
d_call: -
cdr3_aa: SAQGSQNTGELF

j_call: TRBJ1-2
v_call: TRBV29-1
d_call: TRBD1
cdr3_aa: SVTTGGADGYT

j_call: TRBJ2-7
v_call: TRBV6-1
d_call: TRBD2
cdr3_aa: ASSEGLAGSYEQY

j_call: TRBJ2-6
v_call: TRBV7-2
d_call: -
cdr3_aa: ASSLRSSGANVLT

j_call: TRBJ1-1
v_call: TRBV19
d_call: -
cdr3_aa: ASSPTGLLNTEAF

j_call: TRBJ2-2
v_call: TRBV5-6
d_call: TRBD1
cdr3_aa: ASKGQGALRTGELF

j_call: TRBJ1-3
v_call: TRBV5-5
d_call: TRBD1
cdr3_aa: ASSQDRGNTIY

j_call: TRBJ2-3
v_call: TRBV28
d_call: TRBD2
cdr3_aa: ASTSGGRTDTQY

j_call: TRBJ1-5
v_call: TRBV2
d_call: TRBD1
cdr3_aa: ASSDPGQGGLQPQH

j_call: TRBJ2-7
v_call: TRBV5-1
d_call: -
cdr3_aa: ASSPTGSYEQY

j_call: TRBJ2-7
v_call: TRBV7-9
d_call: TRBD2
cdr3_aa: ASSLVPSGTEQY

j_call: TRBJ2-7
v_call: TRBV19
d_call: TRBD2
cdr3_aa: ASSTSSGSTYEQY

j_call: TRBJ2-3
v_call: TRBV18
d_call: TRBD2
cdr3_aa: ASSPLADHTDTQY

j_call: TRBJ1-5
v_call: TRBV6-1
d_call: TRBD1
cdr3_aa: ASSEATGGSYQPQH

j_call: TRBJ2-5
v_call: TRBV5-1
d_call: TRBD1
cdr3_aa: ASSSGQGLTQETQY

j_call: TRBJ1-2
v_call: TRBV5-1
d_call: -
cdr3_aa: ASSLGPRGGGTNYGYT

j_call: TRBJ1-2
v_call: TRBV27
d_call: TRBD1
cdr3_aa: ASSLRGTGDGYT

j_call: TRBJ2-5
v_call: TRBV5-4
d_call: TRBD2
cdr3_aa: ASSPGGGWETQY

j_call: TRBJ1-2
v_call: TRBV2
d_call: -
cdr3_aa: ASTVGHLYGYT

j_call: TRBJ1-5
v_call: TRBV2
d_call: -
cdr3_aa: ASSETDSPQH

j_call: TRBJ2-7
v_call: TRBV7-8
d_call: -
cdr3_aa: ASVNGVLGDISYEQY

j_call: TRBJ1-5
v_call: TRBV10-3
d_call: TRBD1
cdr3_aa: AISESGQGNQPQH

j_call: TRBJ2-7
v_call: TRBV6-5
d_call: -
cdr3_aa: ASSLRTGFYEQY

j_call: TRBJ2-7
v_call: TRBV6-6
d_call: -
cdr3_aa: ASSFEGADEQY

j_call: TRBJ2-7
v_call: TRBV19
d_call: TRBD1
cdr3_aa: ASRQGSNEQY

j_call: TRBJ2-7
v_call: TRBV9
d_call: -
cdr3_aa: ASSATQGWDEQY

j_call: TRBJ2-1
v_call: TRBV9
d_call: -
cdr3_aa: ASSVVSPSSYNEQF

j_call: TRBJ2-7
v_call: TRBV9
d_call: -
cdr3_aa: ASSVSPRGFYEQY

j_call: TRBJ1-2
v_call: TRBV6-1
d_call: TRBD1
cdr3_aa: ASGDRDFYGYT

j_call: TRBJ1-5
v_call: TRBV6-4
d_call: -
cdr3_aa: ASSEGWGDQPQH

j_call: TRBJ1-4
v_call: TRBV27
d_call: -
cdr3_aa: ASITQGTGLF

j_call: TRBJ2-7
v_call: TRBV6-4
d_call: -
cdr3_aa: ASTPRFVLTPAYEQY

j_call: TRBJ2-7
v_call: TRBV7-9
d_call: -
cdr3_aa: ASSLQGLNYEQY

j_call: TRBJ1-5
v_call: TRBV2
d_call: -
cdr3_aa: ASTGTPNQPQH

j_call: TRBJ1-2
v_call: TRBV7-9
d_call: TRBD1
cdr3_aa: ASSLATGGDYGYT

j_call: TRBJ2-1
v_call: TRBV4-1
d_call: TRBD2
cdr3_aa: ASSQGQAGTRPAYNEQF

j_call: TRBJ1-1
v_call: TRBV11-2
d_call: -
cdr3_aa: ASSLFTANTEAF

j_call: TRBJ2-7
v_call: TRBV7-9
d_call: -
cdr3_aa: ASSIREPEQY

j_call: TRBJ1-4
v_call: TRBV28
d_call: TRBD1
cdr3_aa: ASSLLGQGNEKLF

j_call: TRBJ2-7
v_call: TRBV11-2
d_call: TRBD2
cdr3_aa: ASSLGSSGTAYEQY

j_call: TRBJ1-2
v_call: TRBV6-1
d_call: -
cdr3_aa: ASSVQYGYT

j_call: TRBJ2-2
v_call: TRBV6-1
d_call: -
cdr3_aa: ASSESIDTGELF

j_call: TRBJ2-7
v_call: TRBV6-6
d_call: -
cdr3_aa: ASSDWTASSYEQY

j_call: TRBJ2-2
v_call: TRBV11-3
d_call: -
cdr3_aa: ASSHRDTGELF

j_call: TRBJ2-7
v_call: TRBV19
d_call: -
cdr3_aa: ASSMSVTYEQY

j_call: TRBJ2-1
v_call: TRBV5-1
d_call: TRBD2
cdr3_aa: ASSSLGGGSLHNEQF